The next 11 T cell receptor beta chains were all read from a single sample in a study of control samples from healthy donors and cancer patients. TCRdb keeps only in-frame clones here, not all; method: immunoSEQ multiplex PCR. The sample carries under 150,000 clones, more than 90% recorded once. Specimen: blood. These receptors were obtained from a man aged 30 to 45 in good health.

V gene TRBV6-2 or TRBV6-3 combines with J gene TRBJ2-2; the D is unclear. Germline CDR1 and CDR2: MNHEY and SVGEGT. The CDR3 length is 13 residues. V lost 5 bases and J lost 2, with 6 bases in between. CDR3 DNA: TGTGCCAGCAGTCACCTAAACACCGGGGAGCTGTTTTTT. It is translated as CASSHLNTGELFF.

The chain is built from TRBV24-1 and TRBJ2-2, with 8 bases fitting TRBD1. CDR1 and CDR2 (germline): KGHDR, SFDVKD. V lost 4 bases, J lost 1 base, and 7 bases stayed unmatched. CDR3 length: 17 residues. This chain's CDR3 is CATSDPSGTGNTGELFF. The CDR3 bases are TGTGCCACCAGTGACCCTTCGGGGACAGGGAACACCGGGGAGCTGTTTTTT.

The V gene is TRBV6-4, the J gene TRBJ2-1, with 8 positions matching TRBD2. The length of the CDR3 is 15 residues. The V gene end was trimmed by 5 bases and the J gene end by 2 bases; junction bases not matched to a gene: 5. Germline assignment: CDR1 MRHNA and CDR2 SNTAGT. The CDR3 sequence is CASSHSGEPYNEQFF. The CDR3 DNA reads as TGTGCCAGCAGTCATAGCGGGGAACCCTACAATGAGCAGTTCTTC.

The chain joins TRBV6-5 to TRBJ2-1, with TRBD1 identical over 8 bases. The germline V gene encodes CDR1 MNHEY and CDR2 SVGAGI. V lost 4 bases and J lost 3; bases outside the gene matches: 5. The CDR3 contains 15 residues. The CDR3 sequence is CASSSGGGFYNEQFF. CDR3 nucleotides: TGTGCCAGCAGTTCAGGGGGCGGTTTCTACAATGAGCAGTTCTTC.

This rearrangement joins TRBV4-3 to TRBJ1-2; 7 nucleotides align to TRBD1. Germline CDR1 reads LGHNA; CDR2 reads YSLEER. This CDR3 comprises 15 residues. V shed 3 bases, J shed 0 bases, and the junction held 4 bases outside the gene matches. The CDR3: CASSHRDRSNYGYTF. CDR3 DNA: TGCGCCAGCAGCCACCGGGACAGATCTAACTATGGCTACACCTTC.

The genes are TRBV28 and TRBJ1-6; TRBD1 might be the D (5 bases). The V end lost 5 bases, the J end lost 11 bases, and 19 bases lay between the germline ends. This CDR3 contains 15 residues. Germline CDR1 MDHEN, CDR2 SYDVKM. The CDR3 DNA is TGTGCCAGCAGTCCCCCGGGGGAGGGATCAGCACCCCTCCACTTT. Translation gives CASSPPGEGSAPLHF.

This sequence joins TRBV9 and TRBJ1-2; D gene uncertain. Germline V gene data show CDR1 as SGDLS and CDR2 as YYNGEE. Trimming took 0 bases from V and 7 from J, leaving 10 bases between them. The CDR3 totals 13 residues. The CDR3 is CASSVGTLGGYTF. The CDR3 DNA sequence: TGTGCCAGCAGCGTAGGGACGTTGGGTGGCTACACCTTC.

The rearrangement joins TRBV5-4 to TRBJ2-1; D may match TRBD1 or TRBD2 (6 bases each). This CDR3 spans 16 amino acids. CDR1 and CDR2 from the germline V gene are SGHNT and YYREEE (reference sequence). Trimming took off 0 bases at V and 2 bases at J, with 12 bases between the two ends. CDR3 in amino acids: CASSLVGGTPYNEQFF. The CDR3 DNA reads TGTGCCAGCAGCTTGGTAGGGGGGACTCCCTACAATGAGCAGTTCTTC.

This clone was observed a single time. The gene calls are TRBV28 and TRBJ2-2, with D perhaps matching TRBD1 (6 bases). Looked up from germline, CDR1 is MDHEN and CDR2 is SYDVKM. The ends were cut back, 3 bases at V and 1 base at J, with 6 bases in the middle. This CDR3 has 14 amino acids. The CDR3 nucleotides are TGTGCCAGCAGTTTGACAGGGAACACCGGGGAGCTGTTTTTT. Protein product: CASSLTGNTGELFF.

The rearrangement links TRBV5-5 to TRBJ2-7; TRBD2 aligns across 12 bases. The CDR3 totals 15 residues. The germline V gene has CDR1 SGHKS and CDR2 YYEKEE (reference sequence). Unmatched junction bases numbered 3, after V lost 0 bases and J lost 5 bases. The CDR3 coding sequence is TGTGCCAGCAGCTTGGTACTAGCGGGAGGACACGAGCAGTACTTC. Translating gives CASSLVLAGGHEQYF.

V usage is TRBV3-1 (or the pseudogene TRBV3-2) and J usage is TRBJ2-2; maybe TRBD1 (5 bases). CDR3 length: 15 residues. Per the germline V gene, CDR1 is LGHDT and CDR2 is YNNKEL (reference sequence). Trimming pared 2 bases from V and 4 bases from J, leaving 11 bases between. CDR3 DNA: TGTGCCAGCAGCCAACACGACAGAACCACCGGGGAGCTGTTTTTT. Its translation: CASSQHDRTTGELFF.